This T cell receptor beta chain originates from a study of blood T cell repertoires in COVID-19 (dated by TCRdb to between 2020 and 2021). Broadly, across the study: Samples from collaborators originated in the United States, Italy and Spain and spanned both the acute and convalescent phases of COVID-19. The repertoires were released in a freely available public database meant as a resource for research on the immune response to SARS-CoV-2. Where HLA class I and class II types were available, the types were taken from metadata supplied by the sample provider, not from assay-based typing. Subjects who had been exposed to COVID-19, were actively infected with it, or had recovered from it provided the deeply sampled blood TCRbeta repertoires that made up the dataset. The samples were drawn from the first 160 participants of the ongoing ImmuneRACE study and from about 1,200 subjects provided by 6 global collaborators. The prospective study material was composed of cDNA or gDNA derived from T cells, B-cell-depleted T cells, or PBMCs. A de-identified subject ID, COVID-19 status, age in years and sex were almost always included in the sample metadata.

In the case of this clone: The antigen it recognizes is unknown. Base qualities are not recorded, but no much larger clone differs from it by a single base.

Broad study findings and their caveats: The quantity of clinical and demographic metadata differed by source and by participant and was supplied without curation.

V is pared back by 4 bases and J by 3 bases, with 12 bases lying between the germline termini. Sequences MNHEY (CDR1) and SMNVEV (CDR2) are obtained from the germline V gene (reference sequence). Spanning cysteine to phenylalanine, the CDR3 consists of 15 amino acids. Solely the CDR3 DNA is kept, with 45 bases framed from the first base. Collaborating institutions collected whole blood in K2EDTA tubes following their own protocols. For TCRbeta analysis, collaborators shipped samples in one of three forms: frozen whole blood, isolated PBMCs, or DNA extracted from either of those sample types. The immunoSEQ Assay, a bias-controlled multiplex PCR, was used to amplify TCRbeta CDR3 regions from genomic DNA. On the study's bioinformatics: Nucleated cell counts per sample were estimated from amplification of reference gene primers within the assay. To quantify the absolute abundance of each unique TCRbeta CDR3 rearrangement, sequence reads were collapsed and filtered. For each sample, productive Simpson clonality was calculated by taking the square root of Simpson's diversity index across productive rearrangements. This immuneACCESS table, as held by TCRdb, lists in-frame sequences with V and J called but not all clones. Of the missing ones, under half trace to an unresolved V gene in checked studies; the others have no known cause. V, J and clone size were drawn from that table, and D and trimming were deduced from the DNA. The sample profile shows approximately 170,000 clones; approximately 74% of them were found once. Around 2.9% of the sample belongs to the ten largest clones.

Sequencing input: peripheral blood. The source is an elderly woman with acute or convalescent COVID-19. The rearrangement joined TRBV27 to TRBJ1-4, with TRBD1 as a weak D call on 6 bases. The bases are TGTGCCAGCAGTTCCCAGGGACATCCTAATGAAAAACTGTTTTTT. Its translation is CASSSQGHPNEKLFF.